This record covers a single TCR beta chain. No antigen is known for it. The lymph nodes were axillary draining lymph nodes from breast cancer patients. This sample is part of a study of breast tumors, draining lymph nodes, adjacent tissues. General study points: Most tumor T cells seemingly derive from lymph node, then expand in tumor. Tumor repertoires ranked between lymph nodes and nontumor tissue in diversity, with V and J gene preferences.

Germline V gene lookup returns CDR1 LNHNV and CDR2 YYDKDF (reference sequence). The CDR3 spans 14 residues. V lost 7 bases to trimming and J lost 4 bases, with 14 bases between them. TCRdb analysed the multiplex PCR reads with MiXCR anew, one entry per CDR3 protein. The sample shows 200,000 or so distinct CDR3 sequences, roughly 29% of them seen only once. The source material was axillary lymph node tissue. The J gene is TRBJ2-1, the V gene TRBV15; D is possibly TRBD2 (6 bases). This TCR was recovered from a female donor with breast cancer. Some clones in this sample may be carry-over from other donors' samples. In nucleotides, the CDR3 is TGTGCCACCACGGGGGACCTCCCTTACAATGAGCAGTTCTTC. As protein: CATTGDLPYNEQFF.